This T cell receptor (beta chain) was obtained from a study of blood T cell repertoires in COVID-19. The CDR3 is made up of 14 amino acids. The germline gives CDR1 SEHNR, CDR2 FQNEAQ (reference sequence). Trimming took off 7 bases at V and 0 bases at J, with 7 bases between the two ends. As handled by the study authors: From reference gene primer amplification, estimates of nucleated cell counts were derived. This table comes from immunoSEQ multiplex PCR, and its TCRdb copy is limited to in-frame clones, with some not included. That table gives V, J and clone size, and the DNA gave D and trimming. The sample lists nearly 250,000 clones; more than 75% were seen once.

The chain combines TRBV7-9 with TRBJ2-6, with D uncertain. Sequences were obtained from peripheral blood. This TCR was recovered from an elderly woman with COVID-19, enrolled during active disease. CDR3 sequence (DNA): TGTGCCAGCACCTTCAACTCTGGGGCCAACGTCCTGACTTTC. Translation gives CASTFNSGANVLTF.